Listed below are T cell receptor beta chains from one sample, sequenced in a study of blood T cell repertoires in COVID-19. Method: immunoSEQ multiplex PCR; TCRdb's copy keeps in-frame clones and lacks some. The table records 450,000 to 600,000 clones, about nine tenths of them present only once. Sequences were obtained from PBMCs or T cells enriched from blood (not recorded which). These receptors were obtained from a woman aged 18-29 years who had recovered from COVID-19. Each CDR3 is given with its conserved first and last residue. The D gene is left open where the match is weak. For some rows the clone size is stated as once, few or many, or as a class when expanded; others skip it.

j_gene	v_gene	abundance	d_gene	CDR3nt	CDR3aa
TRBJ2-3	TRBV29-1	NA	TRBD2	TGCAGCTTCAGCGGGGGTGGAACAGATACGCAGTATTTT	CSFSGGGTDTQYF
TRBJ2-7	TRBV6-5	NA	TRBD1	TGTGCCAGCAGCTTCTTCCGGGACAGGGGGGGCGAGCAGTACTTC	CASSFFRDRGGEQYF
TRBJ1-2	TRBV27	NA	TRBD1	TGTGCCAGCAGTTTATTTTACGACAGGGACTATGGCTACACCTTC	CASSLFYDRDYGYTF
TRBJ2-7	TRBV6-1	NA	TRBD1	TGTGCCAGCAGTGAACGAGGACAGGGGGCTCATGGAGAGCAGTACTTC	CASSERGQGAHGEQYF
TRBJ1-1	TRBV3-1/TRBV3-2	NA	NA	TGTGCCAGCAGCCAAGATGTTGGGAGCACTGAAGCTTTCTTT	CASSQDVGSTEAFF
TRBJ2-7	TRBV3-1/TRBV3-2	NA	NA	TGTGCCAGCAGCCAAGGGACTATTGCTCAGCAGTACTTC	CASSQGTIAQQYF
TRBJ1-3	TRBV28	NA	NA	TGTGCCAGCAATGAGAGGAGCTCTGGAAACACCATATATTTT	CASNERSSGNTIYF
TRBJ1-4	TRBV5-1	NA	NA	TGCGCCAGCAGCACGGAACCCGGGGAGAATGAAAAACTGTTTTTT	CASSTEPGENEKLFF
TRBJ2-2	TRBV5-1	NA	TRBD2	TGCGCCAGCAGCTTGACTAGCGGGGGGGCCGGCGGGGAGCTGTTTTTT	CASSLTSGGAGGELFF
TRBJ1-4	TRBV28	NA	NA	TGTGCCAGCAGGGTCGGGGTGGATGAAAAACTGTTTTTT	CASRVGVDEKLFF
TRBJ1-1	TRBV11-2	once	NA	TGTGCCAGCAGCTTAGTCGGCACTGAAGCTTTCTTT	CASSLVGTEAFF
TRBJ2-3	TRBV7-9	NA	NA	TGTGCCAGCAGCCTTACTCTTAGACAGATCACAGATACGCAGTATTTT	CASSLTLRQITDTQYF
TRBJ1-4	TRBV28	NA	NA	TGTGCCAGCAGTCCATTGACAGGAACTAATGAAAAACTGTTTTTT	CASSPLTGTNEKLFF
TRBJ1-1	TRBV27	NA	NA	TGTGCCAGCAGTTTATCGGAGGGGCCAAGGACTGAAGCTTTCTTT	CASSLSEGPRTEAFF
TRBJ1-6	TRBV19	NA	TRBD1	TGTGCCAGTAGTATGGGACAGGATTATTCACCCCTCCACTTT	CASSMGQDYSPLHF
TRBJ2-6	TRBV19	few	TRBD1	TGTGCCAGTAGTATAGGGGGACAGCCCTCTGGGGCCAACGTCCTGACTTTC	CASSIGGQPSGANVLTF
TRBJ1-5	TRBV30	once	NA	TGTGCCTGGAGTGCTTTGGGGGGGGCTTTAAATCAGCCCCAGCATTTT	CAWSALGGALNQPQHF
TRBJ1-2	TRBV7-9	NA	TRBD1	TGTGCCAGCAGCACCTCCGCGCAGGGACAGGGGAACTATGGCTACACCTTC	CASSTSAQGQGNYGYTF